Listed here are 10 T cell receptor beta chains from one sample, sequenced in a study of T-cell memory formation after mild COVID-19. MiXCR, applied by TCRdb to the 5' RACE reads, yields one record per CDR3 protein. This table holds fewer than 350,000 distinct CDR3 sequences, 15% to 20% found once. What was sequenced was PBMCs or a T cell subset sorted from them (not recorded which). All receptors derive from a man younger than 35 who had mild COVID-19 (a few samples of this study predate the infection). Cell type and time point are not known.

This clonotype was detected a few times. This sequence joins TRBV11-2 and TRBJ1-3, with D perhaps matching TRBD1 (5 bases). Germline assignment: CDR1 SGHAT and CDR2 FQNNGV. V lost 4 bases, J lost 4 bases, and 14 bases lay in between. The CDR3 length is 15 residues. The CDR3 sequence: CASSSIRGLGNTIYF. CDR3 DNA: TGTGCCAGCAGCTCGATTCGGGGACTAGGAAACACCATATATTTT.

At least ten counts were recorded for this clonotype. V usage is TRBV7-2 and J usage is TRBJ1-2; 7 bases agree with TRBD1. V shed 7 bases, J shed 3 bases, and the junction held 2 bases outside the gene matches. Looked up from germline, CDR1 is SGHTA and CDR2 is FQGNSA. This CDR3 spans 12 amino acids. The CDR3 region is CASNGQDYGYTF. The DNA for the CDR3 is TGTGCCAGCAACGGACAGGACTATGGCTACACCTTC.

The J gene is TRBJ2-2, the V gene TRBV5-1; maybe TRBD2 (5 bases). V was clipped by 5 bases and J by 6 bases, with 5 bases between them. The CDR3 has 11 amino acids. Germline V lookup: CDR1 SGHRS, CDR2 YFSETQ. CDR3 nucleotide sequence: TGCGCCAGCAGGGAGGCCGGGGAGCTGTTTTTT. Amino acid sequence: CASREAGELFF. Based on the CDR3 plus reference TRBV5-1 and TRBJ2-2, the full variable domain is KAGVTQTPRYLIKTRGQQVTLSCSPISGHRSVSWYQQTPGQGLQFLFEYFSETQRNKGNFPGRFSGRQFSNSRSEMNVSTLELGDSALYLCASREAGELFFGEGSRLTVL.

This clonotype occurred a few times. The chain recombines TRBV12-3 or TRBV12-4 with TRBJ1-1; D unresolved. The length of the CDR3 is 19 residues. Trimming removed 0 bases at V and 5 bases at J, with 25 bases between. The CDR3 nucleotides are TGTGCCAGCAGTTTAGCGCGTTTTCAAGGAGAGACTCGGAGGACTGAAGCTTTCTTT. It translates to CASSLARFQGETRRTEAFF.

This chain links TRBV7-2 with TRBJ2-7; D is possibly TRBD2 (6 bases). Germline V gene data show CDR1 as SGHTA and CDR2 as FQGNSA. V was clipped by 8 bases and J by 1 base, with 9 bases between them. This CDR3 is built from 12 residues. CDR3 protein: CASGRESYEQYF. The CDR3 bases are TGTGCCAGCGGACGGGAGTCCTACGAGCAGTACTTC.

In this sample, this clonotype turned up a few times. This sequence joins TRBV10-1 and TRBJ1-1; 7 bases are shared with TRBD1. Per the germline V gene, CDR1 is WNHNN and CDR2 is SYGVQD (reference sequence). V was clipped by 3 bases and J by 4 bases; unmatched bases: 23. CDR3 length: 20 amino acids. CDR3 loop: CASSDPPSTGSHVVGTEAFF. The CDR3 DNA is TGCGCCAGCAGTGACCCCCCCTCGACAGGGAGTCACGTAGTGGGCACTGAAGCTTTCTTT.

The gene calls are TRBV20-1 and TRBJ1-2; D is unclear. Per germline, CDR1 DFQATT and CDR2 SNEGSKA (reference sequence). V was clipped by 1 base and J by 0 bases, with 6 bases between them. The CDR3 is 13 amino acids. CDR3 amino acids: CSARGDPNYGYTF. In DNA form, the CDR3 reads TGCAGTGCTAGAGGGGATCCTAACTATGGCTACACCTTC.

The chain is built from TRBV7-6 and TRBJ1-4; D gene unclear. V was clipped by 1 base and J by 7 bases, with 7 bases between them. Per the germline V gene, CDR1 is SGHVS and CDR2 is FNYEAQ. The CDR3 consists of 13 residues. CDR3 sequence (DNA): TGTGCCAGCAGCTTAGAGTTATTTGAAAAACTGTTTTTT. Its protein product is CASSLELFEKLFF. Full variable domain (remainder filled in from reference TRBV7-6 and TRBJ1-4): GAGVSQSPRYKVTKRGQDVALRCDPISGHVSLYWYRQALGQGPEFLTYFNYEAQQDKSGLPNDRFSAERPEGSISTLTIQRTEQRDSAMYRCASSLELFEKLFFGSGTQLSVL.

This clonotype was counted at least ten times. The chain recombines TRBV9 with TRBJ2-7, with 9 bases lining up with TRBD1. The V segment lost 3 bases and the J segment 0 bases; nucleotides outside the gene matches: 4. Per the germline V gene, CDR1 is SGDLS and CDR2 is YYNGEE. The CDR3 totals 15 residues. The CDR3 DNA sequence: TGTGCCAGCAGCGCGGGACAGGGCCACTCCTACGAGCAGTACTTC. The encoded protein is CASSAGQGHSYEQYF.

There are many counts of this clonotype. This rearrangement joins TRBV7-3 to TRBJ2-1; a weak D match, TRBD2 (6 bases). The CDR3 spans 15 residues. CDR1 is SGHTA and CDR2 is FQGTGA in the germline V gene. V dropped 2 bases and J dropped 3 bases, with 11 bases sitting between them. The CDR3 coding sequence is TGTGCCAGCAGCTTATCAGGCGGGGTCTACAATGAGCAGTTCTTC. It specifies CASSLSGGVYNEQFF.